This T cell receptor (beta chain) was captured in a study of metastatic and nonmetastatic thyroid tumors. Not a single patient had been given any form of treatment at any point before undergoing thyroid surgery. The CDR3 has 14 amino acids. Germline CDR1 reads DFQATT; CDR2 reads SNEGSKA (reference sequence). TCRdb re-called the PCR reads through MiXCR. This sample has 7,500 to 9,000 clones, with more than 20% found just once. This sequence joins TRBV20-1 and TRBJ2-7; tentatively, D is TRBD2 (6 bases). The J call may be incorrect, as the DNA end agrees better with TRBJ2-5. The clonotype was recovered from a female donor with papillary thyroid cancer or a benign thyroid nodule (not recorded which). Some clones in this sample may be carry-over from other donors' samples. The specimen sequenced was tumor tissue. Here the CDR3 reads CSARDLGEVETQYF. The DNA for the CDR3 is TGCAGTGCTAGGGATTTGGGGGAGGTGGAGACCCAGTACTTC.